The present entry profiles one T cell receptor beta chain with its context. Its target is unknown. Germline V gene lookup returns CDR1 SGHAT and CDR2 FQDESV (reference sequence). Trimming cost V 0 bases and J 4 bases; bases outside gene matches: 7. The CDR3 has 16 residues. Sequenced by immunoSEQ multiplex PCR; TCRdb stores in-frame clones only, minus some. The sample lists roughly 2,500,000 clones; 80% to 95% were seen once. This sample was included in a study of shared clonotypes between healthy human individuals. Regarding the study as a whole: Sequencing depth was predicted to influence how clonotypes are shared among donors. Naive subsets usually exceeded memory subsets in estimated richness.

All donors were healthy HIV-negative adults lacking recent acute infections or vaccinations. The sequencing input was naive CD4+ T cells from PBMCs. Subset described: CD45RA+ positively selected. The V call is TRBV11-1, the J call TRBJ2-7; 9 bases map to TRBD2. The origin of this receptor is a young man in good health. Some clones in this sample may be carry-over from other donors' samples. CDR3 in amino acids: CASSLAGSGSIYEQYF. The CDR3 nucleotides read TGTGCCAGCAGCTTAGCTGGTAGCGGGAGTATATACGAGCAGTACTTC.